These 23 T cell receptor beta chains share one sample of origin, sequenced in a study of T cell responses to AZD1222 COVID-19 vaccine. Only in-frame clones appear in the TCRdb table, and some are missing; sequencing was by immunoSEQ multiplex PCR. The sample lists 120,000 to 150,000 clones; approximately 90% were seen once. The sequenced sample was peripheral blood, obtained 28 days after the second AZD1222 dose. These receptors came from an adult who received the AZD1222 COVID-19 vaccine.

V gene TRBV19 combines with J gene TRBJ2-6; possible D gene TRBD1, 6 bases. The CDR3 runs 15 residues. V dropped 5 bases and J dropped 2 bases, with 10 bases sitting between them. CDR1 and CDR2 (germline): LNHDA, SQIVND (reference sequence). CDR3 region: CASSGGRTGANVLTF. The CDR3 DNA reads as TGTGCCAGTAGTGGGGGCAGGACTGGGGCCAACGTCCTGACTTTC. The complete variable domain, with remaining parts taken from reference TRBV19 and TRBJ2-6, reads DGGITQSPKYLFRKEGQNVTLSCEQNLNHDAMYWYRQDPGQGLRLIYYSQIVNDFQKGDIAEGYSVSREKKESFPLTVTSAQKNPTAFYLCASSGGRTGANVLTFGAGSRLTVL.

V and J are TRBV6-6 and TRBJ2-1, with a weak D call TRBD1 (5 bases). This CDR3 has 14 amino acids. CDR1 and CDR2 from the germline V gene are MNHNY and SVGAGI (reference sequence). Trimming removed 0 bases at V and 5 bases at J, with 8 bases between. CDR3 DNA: TGTGCCAGCAGTTACTCGGTGGGGCACAATGAGCAGTTCTTC. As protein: CASSYSVGHNEQFF.

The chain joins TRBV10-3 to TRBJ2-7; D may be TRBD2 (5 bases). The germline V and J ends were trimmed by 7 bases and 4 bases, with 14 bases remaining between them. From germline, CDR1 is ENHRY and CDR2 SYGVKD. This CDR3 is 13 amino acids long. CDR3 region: CAITEELTYEQYF. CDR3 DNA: TGTGCCATCACGGAGGAATTAACGTACGAGCAGTACTTC.

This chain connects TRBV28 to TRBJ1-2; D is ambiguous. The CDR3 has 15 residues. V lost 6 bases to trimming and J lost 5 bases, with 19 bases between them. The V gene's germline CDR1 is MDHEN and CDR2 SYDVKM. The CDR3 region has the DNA TGTGCCAGCAGCCCCCCCCCAGGTGATCAGTATGGCTACACCTTC. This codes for CASSPPPGDQYGYTF.

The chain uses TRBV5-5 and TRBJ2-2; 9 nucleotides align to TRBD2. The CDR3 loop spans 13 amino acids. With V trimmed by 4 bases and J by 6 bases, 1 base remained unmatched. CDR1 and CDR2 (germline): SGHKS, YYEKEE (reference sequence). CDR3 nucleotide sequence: TGTGCCAGCAGCCGCGGGGGGGCCGGGGAGCTGTTTTTT. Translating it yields CASSRGGAGELFF.

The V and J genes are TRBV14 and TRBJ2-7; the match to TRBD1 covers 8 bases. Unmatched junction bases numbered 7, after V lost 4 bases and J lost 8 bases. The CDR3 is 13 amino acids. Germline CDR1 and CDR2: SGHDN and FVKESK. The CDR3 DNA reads TGTGCCAGCAGCCTTGGAGGACAGGGCCAGCAGTACTTC. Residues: CASSLGGQGQQYF.

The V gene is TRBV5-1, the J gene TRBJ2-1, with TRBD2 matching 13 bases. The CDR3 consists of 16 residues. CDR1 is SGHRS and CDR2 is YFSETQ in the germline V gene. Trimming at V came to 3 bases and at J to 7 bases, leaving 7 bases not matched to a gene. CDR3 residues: CASSWTSGSLQNEQFF. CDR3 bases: TGCGCCAGCAGCTGGACTAGCGGGAGCTTACAGAATGAGCAGTTCTTC.

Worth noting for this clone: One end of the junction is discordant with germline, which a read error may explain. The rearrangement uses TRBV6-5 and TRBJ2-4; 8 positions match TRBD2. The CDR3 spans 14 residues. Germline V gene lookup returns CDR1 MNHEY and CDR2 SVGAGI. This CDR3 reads CASSGSGAINIQYF. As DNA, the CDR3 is TGTGCCAGCAGCGGTAGCGGGGCCATAAACATTCAGTACTTC.

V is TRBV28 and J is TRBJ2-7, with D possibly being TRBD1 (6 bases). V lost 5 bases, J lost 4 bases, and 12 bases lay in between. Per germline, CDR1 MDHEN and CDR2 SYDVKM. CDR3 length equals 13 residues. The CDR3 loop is CASSLRTAYEQYF. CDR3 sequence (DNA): TGTGCCAGCAGTCTAAGGACAGCATACGAGCAGTACTTC. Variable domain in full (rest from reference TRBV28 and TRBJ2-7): DVKVTQSSRYLVKRTGEKVFLECVQDMDHENMFWYRQDPGLGLRLIYFSYDVKMKEKGDIPEGYSVSREKKERFSLILESASTNQTSMYLCASSLRTAYEQYFGPGTRLTVT.

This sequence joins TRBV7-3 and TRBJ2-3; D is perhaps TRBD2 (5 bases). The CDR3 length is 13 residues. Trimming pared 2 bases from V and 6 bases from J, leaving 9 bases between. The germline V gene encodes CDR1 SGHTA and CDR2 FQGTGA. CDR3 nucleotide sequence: TGTGCCAGCAGCTTAGGGTTAGCGGATACGCAGTATTTT. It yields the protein CASSLGLADTQYF. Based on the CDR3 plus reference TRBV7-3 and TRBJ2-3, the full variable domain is GAGVSQTPSNKVTEKGKYVELRCDPISGHTALYWYRQSLGQGPEFLIYFQGTGAADDSGLPNDRFFAVRPEGSVSTLKIQRTERGDSAVYLCASSLGLADTQYFGPGTRLTVL.

Written as DNA, the CDR3 is TGTGCCAGCAAACCACAGGGTATCGATGGCTACACCTTC. Translated: CASKPQGIDGYTF. V usage is TRBV12-3 or TRBV12-4 and J usage is TRBJ1-2, with D possibly TRBD1 on 6 matching bases. The CDR3 is 13 residues long. Trimming left V 7 bases short and J 6 bases short, with 15 bases between.

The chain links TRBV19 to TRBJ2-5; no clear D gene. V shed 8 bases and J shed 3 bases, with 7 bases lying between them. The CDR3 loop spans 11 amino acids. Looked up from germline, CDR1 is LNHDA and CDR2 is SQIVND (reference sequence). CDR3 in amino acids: CASGREETQYF. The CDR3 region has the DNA TGTGCCAGTGGTAGAGAAGAGACCCAGTACTTC.

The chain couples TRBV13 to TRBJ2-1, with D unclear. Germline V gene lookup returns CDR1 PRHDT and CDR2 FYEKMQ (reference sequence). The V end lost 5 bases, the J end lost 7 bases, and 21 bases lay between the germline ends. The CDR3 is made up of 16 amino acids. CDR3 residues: CASSVVADLGTNEQFF. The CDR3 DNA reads TGTGCCAGCAGCGTGGTCGCGGACCTAGGTACGAATGAGCAGTTCTTC.

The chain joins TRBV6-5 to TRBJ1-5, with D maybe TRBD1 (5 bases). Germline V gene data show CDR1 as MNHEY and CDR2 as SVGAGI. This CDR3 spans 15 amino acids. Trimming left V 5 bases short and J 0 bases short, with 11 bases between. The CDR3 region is CASSPTAYSNQPQHF. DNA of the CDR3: TGTGCCAGCAGTCCGACAGCCTATAGCAATCAGCCCCAGCATTTT.

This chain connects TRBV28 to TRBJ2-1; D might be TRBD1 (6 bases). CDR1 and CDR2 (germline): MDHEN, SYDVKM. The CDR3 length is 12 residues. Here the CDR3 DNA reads TGTGCGACAGGAAGCCTGTACAATGAGCAGTTCTTC. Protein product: CATGSLYNEQFF. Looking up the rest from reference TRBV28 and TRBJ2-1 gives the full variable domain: DVKVTQSSRYLVKRTGEKVFLECVQDMDHENMFWYRQDPGLGLRLIYFSYDVKMKEKGDIPEGYSVSREKKERFSLILESASTNQTSMYLCATGSLYNEQFFGPGTRLTVL.

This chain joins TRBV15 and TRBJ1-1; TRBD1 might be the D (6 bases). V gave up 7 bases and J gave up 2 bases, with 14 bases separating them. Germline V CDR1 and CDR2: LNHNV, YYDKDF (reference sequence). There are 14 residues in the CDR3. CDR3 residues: CATTPHRENTEAFF. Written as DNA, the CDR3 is TGTGCCACCACACCCCACAGGGAAAACACTGAAGCTTTCTTT.

CDR3 protein: CASSLVGRANEKLFF. CDR3 sequence (DNA): TGTGCCAGCAGTTTAGTGGGCAGGGCAAATGAAAAACTGTTTTTT. V usage is TRBV27 and J usage is TRBJ1-4; D perhaps matches TRBD1 (5 bases). CDR3 length: 15 residues. Germline V CDR1 and CDR2: MNHEY, SMNVEV (reference sequence). The V gene lost 2 bases and the J gene lost 5 bases, with 12 bases spanning the gap. The full variable domain, completed using reference TRBV27 and TRBJ1-4, is EAQVTQNPRYLITVTGKKLTVTCSQNMNHEYMSWYRQDPGLGLRQIYYSMNVEVTDKGDVPEGYKVSRKEKRNFPLILESPSPNQTSLYFCASSLVGRANEKLFFGSGTQLSVL.

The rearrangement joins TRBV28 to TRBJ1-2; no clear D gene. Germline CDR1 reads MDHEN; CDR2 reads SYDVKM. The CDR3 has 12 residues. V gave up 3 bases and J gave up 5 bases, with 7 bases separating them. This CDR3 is CASSFSGYGYTF. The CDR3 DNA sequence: TGTGCCAGCAGTTTTTCGGGGTATGGCTACACCTTC.

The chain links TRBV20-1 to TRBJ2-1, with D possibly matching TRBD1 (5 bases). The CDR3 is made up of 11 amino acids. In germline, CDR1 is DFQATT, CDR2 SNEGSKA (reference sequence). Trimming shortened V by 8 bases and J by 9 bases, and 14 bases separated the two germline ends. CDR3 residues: CSTLRASEQFF. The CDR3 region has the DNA TGCAGTACCCTCAGGGCGAGTGAGCAGTTCTTC.

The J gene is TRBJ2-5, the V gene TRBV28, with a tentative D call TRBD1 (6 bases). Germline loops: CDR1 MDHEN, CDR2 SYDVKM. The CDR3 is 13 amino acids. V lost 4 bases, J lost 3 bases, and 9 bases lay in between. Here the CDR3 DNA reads TGTGCCAGCAGTTGGGACATTGAAGAGACCCAGTACTTC. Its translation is CASSWDIEETQYF.

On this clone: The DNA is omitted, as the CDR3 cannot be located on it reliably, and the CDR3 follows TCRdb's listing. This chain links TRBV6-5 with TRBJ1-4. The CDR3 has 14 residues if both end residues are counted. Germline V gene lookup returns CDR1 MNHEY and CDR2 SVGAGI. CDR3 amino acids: CASILGTSNEKLFF.

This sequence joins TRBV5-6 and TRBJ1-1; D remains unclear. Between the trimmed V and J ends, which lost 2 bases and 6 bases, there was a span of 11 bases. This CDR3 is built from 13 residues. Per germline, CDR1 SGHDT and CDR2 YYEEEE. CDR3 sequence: CASSFGPGAEAFF. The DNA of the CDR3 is TGTGCCAGCAGCTTCGGGCCCGGGGCTGAAGCTTTCTTT.

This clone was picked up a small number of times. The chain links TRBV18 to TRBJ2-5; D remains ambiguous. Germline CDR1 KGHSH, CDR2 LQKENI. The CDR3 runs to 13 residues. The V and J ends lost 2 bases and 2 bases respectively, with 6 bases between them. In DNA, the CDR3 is TGTGCCAGCTCACCAGGGTCGCAAGAGACCCAGTACTTC. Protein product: CASSPGSQETQYF.